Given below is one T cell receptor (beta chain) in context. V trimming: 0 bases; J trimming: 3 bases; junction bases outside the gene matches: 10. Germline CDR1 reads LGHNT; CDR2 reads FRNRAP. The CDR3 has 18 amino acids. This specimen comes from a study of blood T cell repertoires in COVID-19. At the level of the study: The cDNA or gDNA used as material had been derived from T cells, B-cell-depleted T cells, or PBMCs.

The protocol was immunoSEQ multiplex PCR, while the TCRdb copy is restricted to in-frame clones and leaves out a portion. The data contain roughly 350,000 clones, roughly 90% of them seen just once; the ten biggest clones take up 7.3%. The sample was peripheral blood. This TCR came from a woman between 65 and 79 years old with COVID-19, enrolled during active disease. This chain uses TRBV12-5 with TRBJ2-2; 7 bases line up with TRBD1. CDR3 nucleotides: TGTGCTAGTGGTTTGGTATTAGGGGGACAGATATACACCGGGGAGCTGTTTTTT. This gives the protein CASGLVLGGQIYTGELFF.